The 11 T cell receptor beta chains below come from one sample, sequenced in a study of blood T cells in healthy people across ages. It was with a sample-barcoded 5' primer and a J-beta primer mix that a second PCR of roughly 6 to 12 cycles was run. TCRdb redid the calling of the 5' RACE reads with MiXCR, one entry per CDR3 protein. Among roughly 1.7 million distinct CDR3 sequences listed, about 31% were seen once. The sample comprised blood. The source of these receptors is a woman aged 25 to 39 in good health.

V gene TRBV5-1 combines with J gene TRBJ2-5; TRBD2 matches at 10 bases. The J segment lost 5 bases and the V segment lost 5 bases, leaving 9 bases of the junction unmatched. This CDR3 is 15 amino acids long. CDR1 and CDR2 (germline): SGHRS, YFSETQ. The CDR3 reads CASRESGGAEETQYF. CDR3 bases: TGCGCCAGCAGGGAAAGCGGGGGGGCCGAGGAGACCCAGTACTTC.

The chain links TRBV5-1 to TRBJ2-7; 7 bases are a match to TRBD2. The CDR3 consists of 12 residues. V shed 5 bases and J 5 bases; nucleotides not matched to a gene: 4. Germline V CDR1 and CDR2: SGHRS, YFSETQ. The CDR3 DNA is TGCGCCAGCAGGGGGGGGACGGACGAGCAGTACTTC. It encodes CASRGGTDEQYF.

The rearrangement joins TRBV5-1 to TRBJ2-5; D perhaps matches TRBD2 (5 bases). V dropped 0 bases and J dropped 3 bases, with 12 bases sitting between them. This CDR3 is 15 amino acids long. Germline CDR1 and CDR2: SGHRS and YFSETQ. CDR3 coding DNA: TGCGCCAGCAGCTTGGCCGGGGAACCAGAAGAGACCCAGTACTTC. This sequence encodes CASSLAGEPEETQYF.

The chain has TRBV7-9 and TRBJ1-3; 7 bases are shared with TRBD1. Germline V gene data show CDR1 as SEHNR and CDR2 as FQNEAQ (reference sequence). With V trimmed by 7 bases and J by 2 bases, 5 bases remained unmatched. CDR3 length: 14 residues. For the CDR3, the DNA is TGTGCCAGCAACCCGACAGGGACTGGAAACACCATATATTTT. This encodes CASNPTGTGNTIYF.

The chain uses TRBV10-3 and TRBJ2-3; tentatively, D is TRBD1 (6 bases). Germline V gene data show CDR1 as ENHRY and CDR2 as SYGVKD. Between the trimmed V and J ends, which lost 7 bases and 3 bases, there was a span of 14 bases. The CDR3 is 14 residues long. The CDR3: CAIKLRTETDTQYF. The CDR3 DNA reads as TGTGCCATCAAGTTGCGGACAGAAACAGATACGCAGTATTTT.

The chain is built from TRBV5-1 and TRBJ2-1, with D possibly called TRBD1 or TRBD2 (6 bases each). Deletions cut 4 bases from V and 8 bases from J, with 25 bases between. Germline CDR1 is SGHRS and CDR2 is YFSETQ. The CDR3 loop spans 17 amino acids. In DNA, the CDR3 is TGCGCCAGCAGCCCCCCCGGGGGCAGGAGGACCGCTGATGAGCAGTTCTTC. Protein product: CASSPPGGRRTADEQFF.

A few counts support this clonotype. The CDR3 region has the DNA TGTGCCAGCAGTGAAACGACTAACCTCAGGCAGTACTTC. The encoded protein is CASSETTNLRQYF. This chain connects TRBV6-1 to TRBJ2-7; a possible D gene is TRBD2 (5 bases). V was trimmed by 2 bases and J by 9 bases, leaving 14 bases between them. The germline CDR1 and CDR2 sequences are MNHNS and SASEGT. The CDR3 contains 13 residues.

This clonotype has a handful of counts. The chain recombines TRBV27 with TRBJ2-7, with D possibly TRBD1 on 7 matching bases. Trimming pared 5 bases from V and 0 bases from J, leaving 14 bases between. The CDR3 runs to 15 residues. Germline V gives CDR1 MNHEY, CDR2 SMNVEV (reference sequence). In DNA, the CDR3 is TGTGCCAGCAGTCGCGGGACAGCGTTCTCCTACGAGCAGTACTTC. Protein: CASSRGTAFSYEQYF.

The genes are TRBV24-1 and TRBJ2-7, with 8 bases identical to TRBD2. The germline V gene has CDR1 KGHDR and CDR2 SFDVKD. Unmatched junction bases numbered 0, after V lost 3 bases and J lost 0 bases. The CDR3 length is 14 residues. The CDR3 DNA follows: TGTGCCACCAGTGATAGCGGGGGCTCCTACGAGCAGTACTTC. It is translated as CATSDSGGSYEQYF.

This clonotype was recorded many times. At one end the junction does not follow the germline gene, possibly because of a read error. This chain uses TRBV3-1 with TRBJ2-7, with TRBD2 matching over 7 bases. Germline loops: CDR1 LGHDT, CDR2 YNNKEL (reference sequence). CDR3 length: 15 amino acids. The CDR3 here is CASSQGGGGNYEQYF. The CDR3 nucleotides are TGCGCCAGCAGCCAAGGCGGGGGTGGAAACTACGAGCAGTACTTC.

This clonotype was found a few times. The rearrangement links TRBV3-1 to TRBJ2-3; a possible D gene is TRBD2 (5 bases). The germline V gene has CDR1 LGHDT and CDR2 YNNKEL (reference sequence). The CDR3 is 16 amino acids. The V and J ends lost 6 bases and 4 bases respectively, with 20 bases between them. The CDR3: CASRSVRDNTPDTQYF. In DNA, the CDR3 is TGTGCCAGCAGGAGTGTGAGGGATAACACCCCAGATACGCAGTATTTT.